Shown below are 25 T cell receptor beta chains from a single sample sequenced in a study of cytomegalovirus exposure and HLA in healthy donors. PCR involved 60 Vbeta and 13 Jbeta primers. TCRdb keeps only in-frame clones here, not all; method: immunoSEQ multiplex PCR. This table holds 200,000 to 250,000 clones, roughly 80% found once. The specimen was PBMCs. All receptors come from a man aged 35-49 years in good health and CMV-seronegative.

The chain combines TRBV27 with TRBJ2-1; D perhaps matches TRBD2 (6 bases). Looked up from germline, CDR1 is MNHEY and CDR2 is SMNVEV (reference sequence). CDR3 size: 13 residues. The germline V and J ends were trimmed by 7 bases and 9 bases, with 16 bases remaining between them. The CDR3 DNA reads TGTGCCAGCACCCCCCCGGAGGGCCTTGAGCAGTTCTTC. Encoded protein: CASTPPEGLEQFF.

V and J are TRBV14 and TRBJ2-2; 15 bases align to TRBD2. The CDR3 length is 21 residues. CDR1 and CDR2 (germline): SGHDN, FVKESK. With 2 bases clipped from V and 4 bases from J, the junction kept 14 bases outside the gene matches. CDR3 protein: CASSQSPGTSGRTRFTGELFF. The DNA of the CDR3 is TGTGCCAGCAGCCAAAGCCCCGGGACTAGCGGGAGGACTCGATTCACCGGGGAGCTGTTTTTT. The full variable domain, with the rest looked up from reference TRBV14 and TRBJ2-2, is EAGVTQFPSHSVIEKGQTVTLRCDPISGHDNLYWYRRVMGKEIKFLLHFVKESKQDESGMPNNRFLAERTGGTYSTLKVQPAELEDSGVYFCASSQSPGTSGRTRFTGELFFGEGSRLTVL.

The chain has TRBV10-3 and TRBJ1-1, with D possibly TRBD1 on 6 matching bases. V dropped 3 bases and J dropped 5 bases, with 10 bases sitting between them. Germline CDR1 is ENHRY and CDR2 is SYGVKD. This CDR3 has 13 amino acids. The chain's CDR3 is CAISEQGKTEAFF. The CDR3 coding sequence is TGTGCCATCAGTGAACAGGGTAAGACTGAAGCTTTCTTT.

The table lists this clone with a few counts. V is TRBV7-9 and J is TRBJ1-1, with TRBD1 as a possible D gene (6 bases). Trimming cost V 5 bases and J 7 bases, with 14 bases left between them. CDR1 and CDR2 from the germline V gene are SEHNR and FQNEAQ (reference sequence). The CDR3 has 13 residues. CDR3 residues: CASSGDTNHEAFF. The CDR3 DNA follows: TGTGCCAGCAGCGGGGACACCAATCATGAAGCTTTCTTT.

CDR3 in amino acids: CASSPTGGSSYEQYF. The CDR3 nucleotides are TGTGCCAGCAGCCCAACTGGCGGGAGCTCCTACGAGCAGTACTTC. This chain connects TRBV7-2 to TRBJ2-7; TRBD2 aligns across 7 bases. The germline CDR1 and CDR2 sequences are SGHTA and FQGNSA. The trim removed 5 bases at V and 0 bases at J, leaving 7 bases unmatched. The CDR3 spans 15 residues.

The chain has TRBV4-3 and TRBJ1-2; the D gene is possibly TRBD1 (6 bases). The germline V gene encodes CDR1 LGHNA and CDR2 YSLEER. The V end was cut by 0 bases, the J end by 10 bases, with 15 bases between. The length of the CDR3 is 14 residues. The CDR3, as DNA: TGCGCCAGCAGCCAAGAAGCAGGGGCCTTTGACTACACCTTC. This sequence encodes CASSQEAGAFDYTF.

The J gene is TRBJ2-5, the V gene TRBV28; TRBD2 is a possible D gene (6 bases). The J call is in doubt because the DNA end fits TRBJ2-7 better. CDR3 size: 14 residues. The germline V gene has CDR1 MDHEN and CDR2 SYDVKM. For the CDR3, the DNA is TGTGCCAGCAGTCGCCTAGCGCAAAACTACGAGCAGTACTTC. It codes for CASSRLAQNYEQYF.

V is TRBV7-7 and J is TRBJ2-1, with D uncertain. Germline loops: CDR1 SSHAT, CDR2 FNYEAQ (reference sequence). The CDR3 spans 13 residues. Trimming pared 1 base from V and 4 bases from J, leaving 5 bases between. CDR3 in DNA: TGTGCCAGCAGCTTAGATAGATACAATGAGCAGTTCTTC. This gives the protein CASSLDRYNEQFF. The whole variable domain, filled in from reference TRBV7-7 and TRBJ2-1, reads GAGVSQSPRYKVTKRGQDVTLRCDPISSHATLYWYQQALGQGPEFLTYFNYEAQPDKSGLPSDRFSAERPEGSISTLTIQRTEQRDSAMYRCASSLDRYNEQFFGPGTRLTVL.

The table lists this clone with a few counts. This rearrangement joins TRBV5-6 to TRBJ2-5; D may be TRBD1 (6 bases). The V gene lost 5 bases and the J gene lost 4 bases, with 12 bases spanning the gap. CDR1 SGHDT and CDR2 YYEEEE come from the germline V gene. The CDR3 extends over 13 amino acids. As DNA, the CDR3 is TGTGCCAGCAGGAAGGGGGAACGAGAGACCCAGTACTTC. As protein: CASRKGERETQYF.

Here the CDR3 reads CASSLRGSQETQYF. The CDR3, as DNA: TGTGCCAGCAGCCTGCGGGGGTCCCAAGAGACCCAGTACTTC. This sequence joins TRBV11-2 and TRBJ2-5; 7 bases agree with TRBD2. Unmatched junction bases numbered 4, after V lost 5 bases and J lost 1 base. CDR1 and CDR2 (germline): SGHAT, FQNNGV. This CDR3 contains 14 residues. The full variable domain, in which reference TRBV11-2 and TRBJ2-5 provide the parts outside the CDR3, is EAGVAQSPRYKIIEKRQSVAFWCNPISGHATLYWYQQILGQGPKLLIQFQNNGVVDDSQLPKDRFSAERLKGVDSTLKIQPAKLEDSAVYLCASSLRGSQETQYFGPGTRLLVL.

The CDR3 coding sequence is TGCGCCAGCAGCTTGTTTTACGGTAGCCAAGAGACCCAGTACTTC. Its translation: CASSLFYGSQETQYF. The chain joins TRBV5-1 to TRBJ2-5; D gene unclear. Trimming removed 1 base from V and 1 base from J, with 11 bases in between. The germline V gene encodes CDR1 SGHRS and CDR2 YFSETQ. The CDR3 sequence is 15 residues long. The variable domain in full, completed from reference TRBV5-1 and TRBJ2-5, reads KAGVTQTPRYLIKTRGQQVTLSCSPISGHRSVSWYQQTPGQGLQFLFEYFSETQRNKGNFPGRFSGRQFSNSRSEMNVSTLELGDSALYLCASSLFYGSQETQYFGPGTRLLVL.

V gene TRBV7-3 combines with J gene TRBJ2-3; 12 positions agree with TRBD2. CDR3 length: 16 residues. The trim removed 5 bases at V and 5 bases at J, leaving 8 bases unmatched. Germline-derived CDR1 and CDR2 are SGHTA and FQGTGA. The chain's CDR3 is CASSPSLAGGLDTQYF. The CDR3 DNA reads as TGTGCCAGCAGCCCCTCACTAGCGGGGGGCCTAGATACGCAGTATTTT.

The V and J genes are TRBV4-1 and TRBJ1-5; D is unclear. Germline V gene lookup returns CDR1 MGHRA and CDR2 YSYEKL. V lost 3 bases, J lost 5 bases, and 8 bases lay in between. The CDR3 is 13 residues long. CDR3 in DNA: TGCGCCAGCAGCCAGGGCATCGATCAGCCCCAGCATTTT. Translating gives CASSQGIDQPQHF.

The CDR3 loop reads CASGSGAGNTIYF. In nucleotides, the CDR3 is TGTGCCAGCGGGTCAGGGGCTGGAAACACCATATATTTT. The J gene is TRBJ1-3, the V gene TRBV6-5, with D possibly TRBD1 on 6 matching bases. The CDR3 loop spans 13 amino acids. From germline, CDR1 is MNHEY and CDR2 SVGAGI. V dropped 8 bases and J dropped 2 bases, with 10 bases sitting between them.

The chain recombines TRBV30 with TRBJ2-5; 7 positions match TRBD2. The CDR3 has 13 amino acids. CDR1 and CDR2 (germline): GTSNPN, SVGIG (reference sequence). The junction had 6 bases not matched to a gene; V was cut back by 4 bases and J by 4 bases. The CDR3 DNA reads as TGTGCCTGGATGGCGGGGGTTGGAGAGACCCAGTACTTC. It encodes CAWMAGVGETQYF. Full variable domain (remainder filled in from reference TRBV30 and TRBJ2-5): SQTIHQWPATLVQPVGSPLSLECTVEGTSNPNLYWYRQAAGRGLQLLFYSVGIGQISSEVPQNLSASRPQDRQFILSSKKLLLSDSGFYLCAWMAGVGETQYFGPGTRLLVL.

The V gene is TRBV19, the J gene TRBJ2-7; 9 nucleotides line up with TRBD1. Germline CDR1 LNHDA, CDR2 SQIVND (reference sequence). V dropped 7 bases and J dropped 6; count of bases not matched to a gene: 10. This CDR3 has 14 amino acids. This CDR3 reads CASTPGTGRGEQYF. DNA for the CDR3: TGTGCCAGTACCCCCGGGACAGGGCGGGGCGAGCAGTACTTC.

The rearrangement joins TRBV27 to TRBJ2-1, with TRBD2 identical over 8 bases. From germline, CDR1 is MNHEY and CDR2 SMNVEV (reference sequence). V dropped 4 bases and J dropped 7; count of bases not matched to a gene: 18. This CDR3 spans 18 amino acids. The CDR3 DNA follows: TGTGCCAGCAGTTCACCGGACAGCCCCCGCGGGAGGATGAATGAGCAGTTCTTC. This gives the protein CASSSPDSPRGRMNEQFF.

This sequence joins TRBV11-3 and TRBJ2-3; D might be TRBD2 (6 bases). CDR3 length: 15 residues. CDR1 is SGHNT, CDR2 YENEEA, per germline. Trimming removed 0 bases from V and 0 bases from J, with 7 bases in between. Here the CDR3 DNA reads TGTGCCAGCAGCTTAGACGGGAGAAGCACAGATACGCAGTATTTT. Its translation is CASSLDGRSTDTQYF.

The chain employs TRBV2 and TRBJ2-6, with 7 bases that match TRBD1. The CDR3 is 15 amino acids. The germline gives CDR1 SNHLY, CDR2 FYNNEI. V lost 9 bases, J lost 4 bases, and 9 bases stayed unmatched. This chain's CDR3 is CASQRGLSGANVLTF. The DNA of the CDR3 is TGTGCCAGTCAGAGGGGGCTGAGCGGGGCCAACGTCCTGACTTTC.

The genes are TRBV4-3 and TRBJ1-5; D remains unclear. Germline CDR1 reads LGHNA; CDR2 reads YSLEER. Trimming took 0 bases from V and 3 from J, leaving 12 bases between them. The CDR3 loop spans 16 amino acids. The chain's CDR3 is CASSQDRSTYNQPQHF. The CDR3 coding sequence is TGCGCCAGCAGCCAAGATCGGTCCACCTACAATCAGCCCCAGCATTTT.

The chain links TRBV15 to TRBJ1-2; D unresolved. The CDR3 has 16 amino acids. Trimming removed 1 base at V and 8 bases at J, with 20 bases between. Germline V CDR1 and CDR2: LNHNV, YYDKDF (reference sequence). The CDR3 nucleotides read TGTGCCACCAGCAGAGGCCCGGGTTTGAGGCAAGACGGCTACACCTTC. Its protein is CATSRGPGLRQDGYTF.

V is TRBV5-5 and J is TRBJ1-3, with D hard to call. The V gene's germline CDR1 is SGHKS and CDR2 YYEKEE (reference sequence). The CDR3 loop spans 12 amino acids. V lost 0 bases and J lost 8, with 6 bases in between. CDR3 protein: CASSLEADTIYF. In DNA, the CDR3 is TGTGCCAGCAGCTTGGAAGCGGACACCATATATTTT.

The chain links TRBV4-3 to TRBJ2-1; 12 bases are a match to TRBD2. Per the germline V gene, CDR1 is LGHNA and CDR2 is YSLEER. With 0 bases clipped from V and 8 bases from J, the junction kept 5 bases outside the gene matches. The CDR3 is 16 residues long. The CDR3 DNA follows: TGCGCCAGCAGCCAAGATCGACTAGCGGGGGACGATGAGCAGTTCTTC. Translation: CASSQDRLAGDDEQFF.

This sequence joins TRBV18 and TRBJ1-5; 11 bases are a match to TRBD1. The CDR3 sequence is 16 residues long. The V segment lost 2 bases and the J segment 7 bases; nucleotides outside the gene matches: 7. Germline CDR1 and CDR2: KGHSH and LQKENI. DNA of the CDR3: TGTGCCAGCTCACCAACGGGGACAGGGGGAAAACAGCCCCAGCATTTT. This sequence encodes CASSPTGTGGKQPQHF.

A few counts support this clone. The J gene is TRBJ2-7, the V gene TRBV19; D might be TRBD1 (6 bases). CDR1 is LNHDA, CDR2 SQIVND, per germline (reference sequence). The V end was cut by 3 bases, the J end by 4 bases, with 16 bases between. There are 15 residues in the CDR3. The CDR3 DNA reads TGTGCCAGTAGTATTTTACAGGGTAATCGGTACGAGCAGTACTTC. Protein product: CASSILQGNRYEQYF.